This is a list of T cell receptor beta chains from one sample in a study of PD-1 blockade in mismatch repair-deficient tumors. Clones were sequenced by immunoSEQ multiplex PCR, and TCRdb holds only the in-frame ones, with some missing. This table holds around 38,000 clones, around 75% found once. The sequencing used peripheral blood, collected 4 weeks after starting pembrolizumab. The receptors here all came from an adult with mismatch repair-deficient cancer. CDR3s include the opening cysteine and the closing phenylalanine or tryptophan. A D gene is named only where the DNA matches it firmly. A clone size is listed for some rows: how often the clone was seen (once, few, many), or a class if it is expanded.

TRBJ2-3 many TRBV19 NA TGTGCCAGTAGTGGATGGACGCCTCCTAGCACAGATACGCAGTATTTT CASSGWTPPSTDTQYF
TRBJ2-2 NA TRBV7-7 NA TGTGCTAGCAGCGCCGGGACGAACACCGGGGAGCTGTTTTTT CASSAGTNTGELFF
TRBJ2-2 few TRBV7-2 NA TGTGCCAGCAGCTCAAATGGGGGCGCCGGGGAGCTGTTTTTT CASSSNGGAGELFF
TRBJ2-7 NA TRBV2 NA TGTGCCAGCAGTGAAAAGGGGGGCGGCCTCGCCGAGCAGTACTTC CASSEKGGGLAEQYF
TRBJ2-7 NA TRBV7-3 TRBD1 TGTGCCATAAGGGACAGGGGGCAATACGAGCAGTACTTC CAIRDRGQYEQYF
TRBJ2-7 NA TRBV7-9 NA TGTGCCAGCAGCTCGGACGGTCTCTACGAGCAGTACTTC CASSSDGLYEQYF
TRBJ1-2 NA TRBV6-6 NA TGTGCCAGCAGTGACCCCACCAGGGATAGATGGTGGGGGACCTTC CASSDPTRDRWWGTF
TRBJ2-3 few TRBV6-4 NA TGTGCCAGCAGTGAATCGGACAGCACAGATACGCAGTATTTT CASSESDSTDTQYF
TRBJ2-2 NA TRBV7-9 NA TGTGCCAGCAGCTTGGCTAGCGCCCCTCTGATCAACGCCGGGGAGCTGTTTTTT CASSLASAPLINAGELFF
TRBJ1-1 NA TRBV13 NA TGTGCCAGCAGCTTGGAAGGGCGGGGATCGAACACTGAAGCTTTCTTT CASSLEGRGSNTEAFF
TRBJ2-5 NA TRBV9 TRBD2 TGTGCCAGCACCCAAGGAAGTAGCGGGTCCCAAGAGACCCAGTACTTC CASTQGSSGSQETQYF
TRBJ1-3 once TRBV5-1 NA TGCGCCAGCGCCGTAGGGCAGGCCTCTGGAAACACCATATATTTT CASAVGQASGNTIYF
TRBJ2-7 NA TRBV6-1 TRBD1 TGTGCCAGTGAATGGGGACAGGGCTCCTACGAGCAGTACTTC CASEWGQGSYEQYF
TRBJ2-7 medium-sized TRBV9 TRBD1 TGTGCCAGCAGCGCCGGACAGGGGGTGGCATACGAGCAGTACTTC CASSAGQGVAYEQYF
TRBJ2-3 NA TRBV7-6 TRBD1 TGTGCCAGCAGCCCGGGACAGGGAAATACGCAGTATTTT CASSPGQGNTQYF
TRBJ1-3 NA TRBV5-5 NA TGTGCCAGCAGCTCTAGTTCTACAGCGTACTCTGGAAACACCATATATTTT CASSSSSTAYSGNTIYF
TRBJ2-7 few TRBV11-2 NA TGTGCCAGCAGCTCCCAGCTGGGGGCCAGCTCCTACGAGCAGTACTTC CASSSQLGASSYEQYF
TRBJ2-5 NA TRBV9 NA TGTGCCAGCAGCGTAGGGGCGGGATCGACGTGGGGCACCCAGTACTTC CASSVGAGSTWGTQYF
TRBJ2-7 NA TRBV9 NA TGTGCCAGCAGCGTACTTCCAGAGAGCTACGAGCAGTACTTC CASSVLPESYEQYF
TRBJ2-7 once TRBV11-2 TRBD2 TGTGCCAGCAGCTCCATTCCCGGGACTAGCGGGGCCTACGAGCAGTACTTC CASSSIPGTSGAYEQYF
TRBJ2-1 NA TRBV12-5 NA TGTGCTAGTGGTCCCTACCTCGGGACCGCCATCCACAATGAGCAGTTCTTC CASGPYLGTAIHNEQFF
TRBJ2-1 NA TRBV9 TRBD2 TGTGCCAGCAGCGAAACTAGCGGGAGACTTTCCTACAATGAGCAGTTCTTC CASSETSGRLSYNEQFF
TRBJ2-1 many TRBV2 NA TGTGCCAGCGGGGGACTTACTTTCGACAATGAGCAGTTCTTC CASGGLTFDNEQFF
TRBJ1-2 NA TRBV13 NA TGTGCCAGCCGGGTCTTTGGGTACGGCTACACCTTC CASRVFGYGYTF
TRBJ1-1 NA TRBV6-5 NA TGTGCCAGCGGAAGCAGGTCGTACACTGAAGCTTTCTTT CASGSRSYTEAFF
TRBJ2-2 once TRBV27 NA TGTGCCAGCACCCGTTTCGGGGGAGGAAGGGCCGGGGAGCTGTTTTTT CASTRFGGGRAGELFF
TRBJ2-5 once TRBV30 NA TGTGCCTGGAGTGTAGGGTTAGCGCGCCAAGAGACCCAGTACTTC CAWSVGLARQETQYF
TRBJ2-5 few TRBV6-5 NA TGTGCCAGCAGGATCTCCCGGGAGAGGGAGACCCAGTACTTC CASRISRERETQYF
TRBJ2-1 once TRBV18 TRBD2 TGTGCCAGCTCCCGTCAGGAGCGGGAGAATGAGCAGTTCTTC CASSRQERENEQFF
TRBJ2-1 NA TRBV5-1 TRBD2 TGCGCCAGCAGCGCAACTAGCGGGAGCTACAATGAGCAGTTCTTC CASSATSGSYNEQFF
TRBJ2-5 NA TRBV7-8 TRBD2 TGTGCCAGCAGCTTAGCTCCGGGAGGGCTCCAAGAGACCCAGTACTTC CASSLAPGGLQETQYF
TRBJ2-7 NA TRBV6-5 NA TGTGCCAGCAGTGCCCAGGGAGCGGGCCCGCTGGAGCAGTACTTC CASSAQGAGPLEQYF
TRBJ2-2 NA TRBV6-5 NA TGTGCCAGCAGGCTGTACCGGGAGCTGTTTTTT CASRLYRELFF
TRBJ2-7 NA TRBV29-1 TRBD2 TGCAGCGTAGCGGGAGGGCAGACCTACGAGCAGTACTTC CSVAGGQTYEQYF
TRBJ2-7 NA TRBV5-1 NA TGCGCCAGCAGCTTGGCCCTTGGGGACTCCTACGAGCAGTACTTC CASSLALGDSYEQYF
TRBJ2-2 NA TRBV19 NA TGTGCCAGTAGTATTCTTGGGAACACCGGGGAGCTGTTTTTT CASSILGNTGELFF
TRBJ1-2 NA TRBV7-3 NA TGTGCCAGCAGGGATCCCGGGACGGACTATGGCTACACCTTC CASRDPGTDYGYTF
TRBJ2-1 NA TRBV7-2 NA TGTGCCAGCAGCTCTAGACTAGGAGGGGATGAGCAGTTCTTC CASSSRLGGDEQFF
TRBJ1-2 NA TRBV28 NA TGTGCCAGCAGTTTCATATGGGGGAAGGATGGCTACACCTTC CASSFIWGKDGYTF
TRBJ2-1 NA TRBV7-6 TRBD1 TGTGCCAGCAGCGCAAGGACAGGGTCAGTTGCAAATGAGCAGTTCTTC CASSARTGSVANEQFF
TRBJ1-1 NA TRBV5-1 NA TGCGCCAGCAGTTCTGGGTTGGGGACTGAAGCTTTCTTT CASSSGLGTEAFF
TRBJ2-1 few TRBV5-5 NA TGTGCCAGCAGCTTGGGCGGGATAGGGCTAGCGACGAGGAACAATGAGCAGTTCTTC CASSLGGIGLATRNNEQFF
TRBJ2-3 NA TRBV27 NA TGTGCCAGCAGTTTTGGGCAGGCGGCAGATACGCAGTATTTT CASSFGQAADTQYF
TRBJ1-5 NA TRBV19 NA TGTGCCAGTAGTATCGGATTGTATCAGCCCCAGCATTTT CASSIGLYQPQHF
TRBJ2-1 NA TRBV9 TRBD2 TGTGCCAGCAGCTCCGGACTAGCGGGAGTCAATGAGCAGTTCTTC CASSSGLAGVNEQFF
TRBJ1-2 NA TRBV27 NA TGTGCCAGCAGTTTCAGGGCGCAGTACTATGGCTACACCTTC CASSFRAQYYGYTF
TRBJ2-7 few TRBV28 NA TGTGCCAGCAGTTTATGGGCTACCACCTACGAGCAGTACTTC CASSLWATTYEQYF
TRBJ1-1 few TRBV5-1 NA TGCGCCAGCCGCCCCTCAGTGAGGACTGAAGCTTTCTTT CASRPSVRTEAFF